The clone carrying this T cell receptor (beta chain) is a singleton in its sample. The sample comes from a study of blood T cells in healthy people across ages. The ends were cut back, 7 bases at V and 2 bases at J, with 23 bases in the middle. This CDR3 comprises 17 residues. Sample-barcoded 5' priming and a J-beta primer mix drove a second PCR of about 6 to 12 cycles. TCRdb ran MiXCR on the 5' RACE reads and lists one entry per CDR3 protein. The repertoire has roughly 800,000 distinct CDR3 sequences, about three fifths of them found once; the top ten carry around 22%. The V gene is TRBV12-3 or TRBV12-4, the J gene TRBJ2-5; weak D call: TRBD2 (5 bases). Input material: blood. The receptor comes from a man between 25 and 39 years old in good health. CDR3 sequence: CASTLRTGSTGQETQYF. DNA of the CDR3: TGTGCCAGCACCCTCCGGACGGGGAGTACTGGACAAGAGACCCAGTACTTC.